This TCR beta chain was captured in a study of quantifying T cell responses using KT2 cells. Study information: TCR alpha and beta constant-region primers primed reverse transcription of RNA.

An oligo carrying a UMI was ligated to the cDNA 3' end. First-round PCR used 3 to 4 cycles and beta primers RC1.1 and RC1.2 covering TRBC1 and TRBC2. TCRdb fed the UMI-ligation and nested PCR reads into MiXCR, producing one record per CDR3 protein. This sample has under 35,000 distinct CDR3 sequences, with 6% to 8% found just once. General study findings and limits: Very high KT2 spike-in numbers caused saturation in KT2 sequence detection.

KT2, a clone with a known TCR, was spiked into unfractionated PBMC. Different KT2-to-PBMC ratios were created with a constant PBMC count. Trimming took 6 bases from V and 3 from J; bases not matched to a gene: 9. There are 16 residues in the CDR3. The germline CDR1 and CDR2 sequences are MDHEN and SYDVKM. Concerning this clonotype: The antigen remains undetermined.

This receptor was taken from a human donor. Input material: PBMCs spiked with cells of the T cell clone KT2. J is TRBJ2-7 and V is TRBV28, with 12 bases fitting TRBD2. Written as DNA, the CDR3 is TGTGCCAGCAGACTAGCGGGGGGCCGCAAATACTACGAGCAGTACTTC. It specifies CASRLAGGRKYYEQYF. The variable domain in full, completed from reference TRBV28 and TRBJ2-7, reads DVKVTQSSRYLVKRTGEKVFLECVQDMDHENMFWYRQDPGLGLRLIYFSYDVKMKEKGDIPEGYSVSREKKERFSLILESASTNQTSMYLCASRLAGGRKYYEQYFGPGTRLTVT.